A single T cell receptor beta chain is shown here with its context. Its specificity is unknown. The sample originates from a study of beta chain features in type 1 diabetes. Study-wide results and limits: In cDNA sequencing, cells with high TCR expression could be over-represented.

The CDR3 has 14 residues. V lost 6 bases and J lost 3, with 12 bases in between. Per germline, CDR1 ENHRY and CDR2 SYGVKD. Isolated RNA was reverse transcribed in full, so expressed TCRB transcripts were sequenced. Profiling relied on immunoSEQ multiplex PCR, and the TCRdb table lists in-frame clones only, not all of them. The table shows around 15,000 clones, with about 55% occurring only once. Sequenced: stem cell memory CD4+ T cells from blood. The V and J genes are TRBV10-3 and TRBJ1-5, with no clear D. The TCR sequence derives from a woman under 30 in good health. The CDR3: CAISGEGDNQPQHF. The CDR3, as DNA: TGTGCCATCAGCGGAGAAGGCGACAATCAGCCCCAGCATTTT.